The next 20 T cell receptor beta chains were all read from a single sample in a study of neoadjuvant anti-PD-1 for oral cavity cancer. The table came from immunoSEQ multiplex PCR; TCRdb's copy has only in-frame clones and leaves some out. The profile shows approximately 20,000 clones, roughly 70% of them singletons. The material was PBMCs, obtained before nivolumab (anti-PD-1) treatment. The receptors stem from a person aged 40-85 years with oral cavity squamous cell carcinoma.

This CDR3 reads CASSLEGRGNQPQHF. The CDR3 nucleotides read TGTGCCAGCAGCTTAGAAGGCAGGGGAAATCAGCCCCAGCATTTT. This rearrangement joins TRBV7-2 to TRBJ1-5; tentatively, D is TRBD1 (6 bases). Trimming shortened V by 1 base and J by 4 bases, and 11 bases separated the two germline ends. CDR3 length: 15 amino acids. The germline CDR1 and CDR2 sequences are SGHTA and FQGNSA.

V and J are TRBV7-3 and TRBJ2-6; 7 bases align to TRBD1. Looked up from germline, CDR1 is SGHTA and CDR2 is FQGTGA. CDR3 length equals 17 residues. V gave up 0 bases and J gave up 3 bases; unmatched junction bases: 5. CDR3 region: CASSLTGGAFGANVLTF. The DNA for the CDR3 is TGTGCCAGCAGCTTAACAGGGGGCGCCTTTGGGGCCAACGTCCTGACTTTC.

V is TRBV2 and J is TRBJ2-1; the D gene is possibly TRBD1 (5 bases). V was trimmed by 5 bases and J by 1 base, leaving 12 bases between them. Germline V gene lookup returns CDR1 SNHLY and CDR2 FYNNEI. This CDR3 has 15 residues. The CDR3 region is CASSLDISSYNEQFF. The CDR3 DNA follows: TGTGCCAGCAGTCTGGACATTTCGTCCTACAATGAGCAGTTCTTC.

The CDR3 nucleotides read TGTGCCAGCAGCCCCGGGACAGGTATCACAGATACGCAGTATTTT. Encoded protein: CASSPGTGITDTQYF. V usage is TRBV5-5 and J usage is TRBJ2-3, with 8 bases aligning to TRBD1. From germline, CDR1 is SGHKS and CDR2 YYEKEE (reference sequence). The J segment lost 2 bases and the V segment lost 4 bases, leaving 6 bases of the junction unmatched. This CDR3 has 15 amino acids. Full variable domain (remainder filled in from reference TRBV5-5 and TRBJ2-3): DAGVTQSPTHLIKTRGQQVTLRCSPISGHKSVSWYQQVLGQGPQFIFQYYEKEERGRGNFPDRFSARQFPNYSSELNVNALLLGDSALYLCASSPGTGITDTQYFGPGTRLTVL.

This chain uses TRBV28 with TRBJ1-2; possible D gene TRBD1, 6 bases. Trimming removed 2 bases at V and 4 bases at J, with 11 bases between. CDR1 MDHEN and CDR2 SYDVKM come from the germline V gene. The CDR3 runs 14 residues. The DNA of the CDR3 is TGTGCCAGCAGTTTACAGGGGATCGGCTATGGCTACACCTTC. Protein product: CASSLQGIGYGYTF.

J is TRBJ2-1 and V is TRBV6-1; no firm D call. Germline assignment: CDR1 MNHNS and CDR2 SASEGT. Trimming shortened V by 8 bases and J by 4 bases, and 6 bases separated the two germline ends. The CDR3 spans 11 residues. The CDR3 protein is CASGVYNEQFF. Here the CDR3 DNA reads TGTGCCAGCGGGGTTTACAATGAGCAGTTCTTC.

In this sample, this clone turned up a few times. J is TRBJ1-4 and V is TRBV30; D uncertain. Trimming left V 1 base short and J 1 base short, with 4 bases between. This CDR3 comprises 13 residues. Per germline, CDR1 GTSNPN and CDR2 SVGIG (reference sequence). CDR3 bases: TGTGCCTGGAGTGGAGTAACTAATGAAAAACTGTTTTTT. Protein: CAWSGVTNEKLFF.

This rearrangement joins TRBV2 to TRBJ2-1; TRBD2 aligns across 10 bases. Germline assignment: CDR1 SNHLY and CDR2 FYNNEI. The V gene end was trimmed by 4 bases and the J gene end by 8 bases; junction bases not matched to a gene: 5. This CDR3 is built from 14 residues. DNA of the CDR3: TGTGCCAGCAGTGTCCTAGCGGGAGTGGATGAGCAGTTCTTC. It is translated as CASSVLAGVDEQFF.

The chain combines TRBV6-5 with TRBJ2-3; D is uncertain. There are 15 residues in the CDR3. Deletions cut 0 bases from V and 0 bases from J, with 7 bases between. Germline loops: CDR1 MNHEY, CDR2 SVGAGI. The DNA of the CDR3 is TGTGCCAGCAGTTACTCGATCGCTAGCACAGATACGCAGTATTTT. It encodes CASSYSIASTDTQYF.

The V and J genes are TRBV9 and TRBJ1-5; D perhaps matches TRBD1 (5 bases). CDR1 and CDR2 (germline): SGDLS, YYNGEE. This CDR3 region has 14 residues. V was shortened by 3 bases and J by 0 bases, with 7 bases between the two germline ends. CDR3 region: CASSGGYSNQPQHF. In DNA form, the CDR3 reads TGTGCCAGCAGCGGGGGGTATAGCAATCAGCCCCAGCATTTT. The entire variable domain, with the rest obtained from reference TRBV9 and TRBJ1-5, is as follows: DSGVTQTPKHLITATGQRVTLRCSPRSGDLSVYWYQQSLDQGLQFLIQYYNGEERAKGNILERFSAQQFPDLHSELNLSSLELGDSALYFCASSGGYSNQPQHFGDGTRLSIL.

The chain employs TRBV7-6 and TRBJ1-1, with D possibly matching TRBD1 (5 bases). Trimming pared 0 bases from V and 2 bases from J, leaving 13 bases between. The CDR3 runs 16 residues. The germline gives CDR1 SGHVS, CDR2 FNYEAQ. CDR3 amino acids: CASSLATGTVNTEAFF. In nucleotides, the CDR3 is TGTGCCAGCAGCTTAGCTACCGGGACGGTTAACACTGAAGCTTTCTTT.

This clone came up a few times. This chain links TRBV27 with TRBJ2-3; perhaps TRBD2 as D (5 bases). The germline gives CDR1 MNHEY, CDR2 SMNVEV (reference sequence). V dropped 8 bases and J dropped 2 bases, with 11 bases sitting between them. The CDR3 loop spans 13 amino acids. The CDR3 bases are TGTGCCAGCCGCGGGCAAAACACAGATACGCAGTATTTT. It yields the protein CASRGQNTDTQYF.

The chain carries TRBV19 and TRBJ1-5; tentatively, D is TRBD1 (5 bases). Germline CDR1 LNHDA, CDR2 SQIVND (reference sequence). Trimming stripped 3 bases from V and 3 bases from J, with 12 bases between. The CDR3 is 15 residues long. In DNA form, the CDR3 reads TGTGCCAGTAGTATGGAAGGGGCCGCCAATCAGCCCCAGCATTTT. This gives the protein CASSMEGAANQPQHF.

V usage is TRBV2 and J usage is TRBJ1-4, with 7 bases matching TRBD1. CDR1 is SNHLY, CDR2 FYNNEI, per germline. The CDR3 consists of 15 residues. V trimming: 4 bases; J trimming: 1 base; junction bases outside the gene matches: 3. This CDR3 is CASSVNRGTNEKLFF. The CDR3 nucleotides read TGTGCCAGCAGTGTTAACAGGGGAACTAATGAAAAACTGTTTTTT.

The V call is TRBV5-8, the J call TRBJ1-2; D is uncertain. From germline, CDR1 is SGHTS and CDR2 YDEGEE. Trimming pared 0 bases from V and 2 bases from J, leaving 5 bases between. This CDR3 region has 13 residues. CDR3 protein: CASSLGQNYGYTF. The CDR3 DNA sequence: TGTGCCAGCAGCTTGGGCCAGAACTATGGCTACACCTTC.

Regarding this clone: Germline is not matched at one junction end, which may reflect a read error. V is TRBV7-8 and J is TRBJ2-5, with 9 bases that match TRBD2. The V gene's germline CDR1 is SGHVS and CDR2 FQNEAQ. The CDR3 runs 15 residues. CDR3 sequence: CASSLARLAGPSWNF. CDR3 nucleotides: TGTGCCAGCAGCTTAGCGCGGCTAGCGGGGCCCTCGTGGAACTTC.

The J gene is TRBJ2-5, the V gene TRBV19, with 9 positions matching TRBD2. CDR1 LNHDA and CDR2 SQIVND come from the germline V gene (reference sequence). The CDR3 length is 13 residues. With 4 bases clipped from V and 5 bases from J, the junction kept 2 bases outside the gene matches. DNA of the CDR3: TGTGCCAGTAGTAAGGCGGGAGGGGAGACCCAGTACTTC. Translation: CASSKAGGETQYF.

This chain uses TRBV5-1 with TRBJ2-2; 9 nucleotides line up with TRBD1. CDR3 length: 16 residues. Germline V lookup: CDR1 SGHRS, CDR2 YFSETQ. The V segment lost 1 base and the J segment 6 bases; nucleotides outside the gene matches: 7. The CDR3 DNA reads as TGCGCCAGCAGCTTGACGGGACAGGGTGGCCCCGGGGAGCTGTTTTTT. This sequence encodes CASSLTGQGGPGELFF.

V gene TRBV30 combines with J gene TRBJ2-7; TRBD1 might be the D (5 bases). CDR1 is GTSNPN and CDR2 is SVGIG in the germline V gene (reference sequence). The CDR3 runs 12 residues. Trimming removed 4 bases at V and 2 bases at J, with 9 bases between. The CDR3 sequence: CAWNQGPYEQYF. The CDR3 DNA is TGTGCCTGGAACCAGGGTCCCTACGAGCAGTACTTC.

DNA of the CDR3: TGTGCCAGCAGCCTCCGACAGGGCTACACTGAAGCTTTCTTT. The encoded protein is CASSLRQGYTEAFF. This rearrangement joins TRBV5-5 to TRBJ1-1; TRBD1 agrees at 7 bases. This CDR3 spans 14 amino acids. CDR1 is SGHKS and CDR2 is YYEKEE in the germline V gene (reference sequence). V lost 4 bases and J lost 3; bases outside the gene matches: 6.